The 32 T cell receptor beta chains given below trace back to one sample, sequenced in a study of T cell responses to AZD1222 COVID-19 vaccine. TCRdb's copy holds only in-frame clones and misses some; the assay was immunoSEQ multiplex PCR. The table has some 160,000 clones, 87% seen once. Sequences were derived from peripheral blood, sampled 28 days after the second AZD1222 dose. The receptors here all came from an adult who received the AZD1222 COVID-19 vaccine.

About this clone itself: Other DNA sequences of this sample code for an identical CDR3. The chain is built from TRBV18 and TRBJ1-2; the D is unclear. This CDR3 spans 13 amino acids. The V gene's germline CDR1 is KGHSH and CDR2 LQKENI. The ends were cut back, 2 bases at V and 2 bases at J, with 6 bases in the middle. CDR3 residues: CASSPGLNYGYTF. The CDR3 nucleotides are TGTGCCAGCTCACCAGGCCTAAACTATGGCTACACCTTC.

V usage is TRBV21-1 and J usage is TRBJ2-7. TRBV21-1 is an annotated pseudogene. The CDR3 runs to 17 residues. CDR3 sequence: CAPQQMPPAGPVEEQYF. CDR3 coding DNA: TGTGCCCCCCAGCAAATGCCCCCCGCCGGCCCAGTCGAGGAGCAGTACTTC.

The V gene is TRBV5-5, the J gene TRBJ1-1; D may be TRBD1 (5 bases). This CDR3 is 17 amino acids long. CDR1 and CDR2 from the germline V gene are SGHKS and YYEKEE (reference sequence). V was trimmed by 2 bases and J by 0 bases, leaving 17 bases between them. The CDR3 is CASSFLPLGVMNTEAFF. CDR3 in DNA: TGTGCCAGCAGCTTTTTACCGTTGGGGGTCATGAACACTGAAGCTTTCTTT.

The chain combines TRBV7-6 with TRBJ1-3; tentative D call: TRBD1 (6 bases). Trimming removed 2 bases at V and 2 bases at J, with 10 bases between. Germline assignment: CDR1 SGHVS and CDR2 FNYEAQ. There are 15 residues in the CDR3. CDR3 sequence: CASSLKGGPGNTIYF. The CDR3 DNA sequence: TGTGCCAGCAGCTTAAAGGGGGGCCCTGGAAACACCATATATTTT.

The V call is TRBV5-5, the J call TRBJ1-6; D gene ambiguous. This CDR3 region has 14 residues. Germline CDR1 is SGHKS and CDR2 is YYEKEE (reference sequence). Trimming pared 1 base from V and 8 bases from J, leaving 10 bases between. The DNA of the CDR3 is TGTGCCAGCAGCTTGAAAGTATTTGATTCACCCCTCCACTTT. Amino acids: CASSLKVFDSPLHF. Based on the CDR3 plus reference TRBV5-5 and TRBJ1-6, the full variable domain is DAGVTQSPTHLIKTRGQQVTLRCSPISGHKSVSWYQQVLGQGPQFIFQYYEKEERGRGNFPDRFSARQFPNYSSELNVNALLLGDSALYLCASSLKVFDSPLHFGNGTRLTVT.

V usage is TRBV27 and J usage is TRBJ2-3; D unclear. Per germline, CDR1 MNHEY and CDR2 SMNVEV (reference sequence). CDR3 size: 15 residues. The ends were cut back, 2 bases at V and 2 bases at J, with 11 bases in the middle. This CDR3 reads CASSLMIGSTDTQYF. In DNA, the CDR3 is TGTGCCAGCAGTTTAATGATCGGCTCCACAGATACGCAGTATTTT.

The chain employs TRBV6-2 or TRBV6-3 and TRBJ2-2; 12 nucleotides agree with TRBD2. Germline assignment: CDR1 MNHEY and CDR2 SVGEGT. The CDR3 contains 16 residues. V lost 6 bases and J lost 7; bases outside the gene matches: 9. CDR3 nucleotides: TGTGCCAGCAGCCCCGGGACTAGCGGGTTTATCGGGGAGCTGTTTTTT. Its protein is CASSPGTSGFIGELFF.

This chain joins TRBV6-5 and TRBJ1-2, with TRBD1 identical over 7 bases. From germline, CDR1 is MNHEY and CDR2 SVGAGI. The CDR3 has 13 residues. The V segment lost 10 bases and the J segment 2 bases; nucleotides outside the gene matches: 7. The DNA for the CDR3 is TGTGCCAACCGACAGGGTCCCAACTATGGCTACACCTTC. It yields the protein CANRQGPNYGYTF.

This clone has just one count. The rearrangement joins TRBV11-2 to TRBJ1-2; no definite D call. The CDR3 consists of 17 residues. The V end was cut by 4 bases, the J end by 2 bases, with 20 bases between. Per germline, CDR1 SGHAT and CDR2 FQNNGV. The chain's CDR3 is CASSSPVSRKANYGYTF. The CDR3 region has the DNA TGTGCCAGCAGCTCACCTGTGAGCAGGAAAGCAAACTATGGCTACACCTTC.

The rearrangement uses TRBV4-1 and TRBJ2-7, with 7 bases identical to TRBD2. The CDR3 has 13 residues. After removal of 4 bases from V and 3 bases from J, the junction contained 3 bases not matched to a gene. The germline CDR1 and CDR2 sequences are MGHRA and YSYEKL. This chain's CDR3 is CASSPGGGYEQYF. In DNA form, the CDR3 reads TGCGCCAGCAGCCCGGGGGGAGGCTACGAGCAGTACTTC.

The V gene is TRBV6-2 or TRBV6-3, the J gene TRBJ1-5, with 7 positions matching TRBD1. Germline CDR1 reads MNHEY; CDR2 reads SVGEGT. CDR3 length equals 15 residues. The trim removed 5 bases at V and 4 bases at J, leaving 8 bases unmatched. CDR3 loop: CASSQTGWGNQPQHF. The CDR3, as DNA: TGTGCCAGCAGTCAGACAGGGTGGGGGAATCAGCCCCAGCATTTT.

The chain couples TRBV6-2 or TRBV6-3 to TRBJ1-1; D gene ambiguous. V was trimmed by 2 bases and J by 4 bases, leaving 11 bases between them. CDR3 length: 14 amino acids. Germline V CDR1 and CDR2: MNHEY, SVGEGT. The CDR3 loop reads CASSYADRSTEAFF. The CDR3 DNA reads TGTGCCAGCAGTTACGCAGACCGAAGCACTGAAGCTTTCTTT.

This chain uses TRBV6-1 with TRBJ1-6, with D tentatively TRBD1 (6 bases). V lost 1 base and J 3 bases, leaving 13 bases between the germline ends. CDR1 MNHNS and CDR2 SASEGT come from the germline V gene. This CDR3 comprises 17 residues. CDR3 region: CASSEGWGASYNSPLHF. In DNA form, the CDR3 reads TGTGCCAGCAGTGAAGGCTGGGGGGCTAGCTATAATTCACCCCTCCACTTT.

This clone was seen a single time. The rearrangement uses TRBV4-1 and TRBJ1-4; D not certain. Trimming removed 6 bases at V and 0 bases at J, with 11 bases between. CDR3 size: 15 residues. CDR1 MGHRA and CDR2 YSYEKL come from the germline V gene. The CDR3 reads CASSPPATTNEKLFF. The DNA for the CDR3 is TGCGCCAGCAGTCCCCCAGCCACAACTAATGAAAAACTGTTTTTT.

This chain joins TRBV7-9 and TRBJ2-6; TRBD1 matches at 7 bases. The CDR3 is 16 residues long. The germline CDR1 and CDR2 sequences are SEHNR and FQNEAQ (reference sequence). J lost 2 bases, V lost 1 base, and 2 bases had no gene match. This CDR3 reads CASSLGDRAGANVLTF. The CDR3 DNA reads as TGTGCCAGCAGCTTAGGCGACAGGGCTGGGGCCAACGTCCTGACTTTC. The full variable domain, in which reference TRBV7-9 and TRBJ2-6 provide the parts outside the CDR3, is DTGVSQNPRHKITKRGQNVTFRCDPISEHNRLYWYRQTLGQGPEFLTYFQNEAQLEKSRLLSDRFSAERPKGSFSTLEIQRTEQGDSAMYLCASSLGDRAGANVLTFGAGSRLTVL.

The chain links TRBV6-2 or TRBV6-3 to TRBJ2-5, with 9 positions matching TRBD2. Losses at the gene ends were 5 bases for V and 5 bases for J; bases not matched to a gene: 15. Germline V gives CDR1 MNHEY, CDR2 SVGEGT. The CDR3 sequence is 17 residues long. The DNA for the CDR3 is TGTGCCAGCAGTATTACGAGCGGGGGGCTCGGAACGGAGACCCAGTACTTC. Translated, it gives CASSITSGGLGTETQYF.

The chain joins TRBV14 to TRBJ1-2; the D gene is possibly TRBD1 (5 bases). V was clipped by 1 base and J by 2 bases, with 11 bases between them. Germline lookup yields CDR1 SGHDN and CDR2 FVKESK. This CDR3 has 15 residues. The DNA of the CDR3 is TGTGCCAGCAGCCAAGTTAGGGGCCCAAACTATGGCTACACCTTC. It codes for CASSQVRGPNYGYTF.

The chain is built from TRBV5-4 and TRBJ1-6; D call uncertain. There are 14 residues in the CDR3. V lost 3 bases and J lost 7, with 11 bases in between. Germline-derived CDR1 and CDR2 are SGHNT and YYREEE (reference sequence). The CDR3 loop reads CASSSSIENSPLHF. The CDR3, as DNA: TGTGCCAGCAGCTCCTCAATCGAGAATTCACCCCTCCACTTT.

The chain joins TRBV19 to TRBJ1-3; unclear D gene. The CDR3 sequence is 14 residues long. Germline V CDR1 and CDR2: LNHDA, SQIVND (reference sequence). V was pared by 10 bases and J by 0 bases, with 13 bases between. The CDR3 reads CATTHPLSGNTIYF. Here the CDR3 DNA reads TGTGCCACCACGCACCCCCTCTCTGGAAACACCATATATTTT.

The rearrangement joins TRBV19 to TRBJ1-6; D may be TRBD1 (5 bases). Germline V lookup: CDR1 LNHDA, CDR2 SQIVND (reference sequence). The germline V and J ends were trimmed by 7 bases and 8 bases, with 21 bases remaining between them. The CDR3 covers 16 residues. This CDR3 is CASTLRWGSRDSPLHF. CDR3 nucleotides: TGTGCCAGTACCCTCCGGTGGGGGTCTCGGGATTCACCCCTCCACTTT.

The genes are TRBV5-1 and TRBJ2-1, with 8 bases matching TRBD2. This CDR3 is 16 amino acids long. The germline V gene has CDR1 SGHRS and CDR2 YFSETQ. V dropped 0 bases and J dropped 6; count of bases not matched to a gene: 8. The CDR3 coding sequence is TGCGCCAGCAGCTTGGTCACGGGGGGGCGGAGCAATGAGCAGTTCTTC. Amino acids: CASSLVTGGRSNEQFF.

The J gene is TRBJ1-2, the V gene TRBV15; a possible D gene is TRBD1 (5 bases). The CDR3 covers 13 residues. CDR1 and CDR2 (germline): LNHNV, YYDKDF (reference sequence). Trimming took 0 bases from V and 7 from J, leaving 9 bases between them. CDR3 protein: CATSRDLGAGYTF. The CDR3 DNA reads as TGTGCCACCAGCAGAGATTTAGGGGCTGGCTACACCTTC.

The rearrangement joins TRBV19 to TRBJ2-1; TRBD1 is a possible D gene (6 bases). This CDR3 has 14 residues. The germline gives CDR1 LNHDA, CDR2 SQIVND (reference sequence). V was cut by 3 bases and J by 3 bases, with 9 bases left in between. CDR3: CASSMDRYYNEQFF. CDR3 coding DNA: TGTGCCAGTAGTATGGACAGATACTACAATGAGCAGTTCTTC.

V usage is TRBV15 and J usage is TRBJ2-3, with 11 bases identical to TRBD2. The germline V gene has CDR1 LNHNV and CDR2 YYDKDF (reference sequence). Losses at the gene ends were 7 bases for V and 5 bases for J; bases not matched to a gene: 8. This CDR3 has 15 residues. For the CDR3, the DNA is TGTGCCACCATTACTGCTAGCGGGGGGCGAGATACGCAGTATTTT. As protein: CATITASGGRDTQYF.

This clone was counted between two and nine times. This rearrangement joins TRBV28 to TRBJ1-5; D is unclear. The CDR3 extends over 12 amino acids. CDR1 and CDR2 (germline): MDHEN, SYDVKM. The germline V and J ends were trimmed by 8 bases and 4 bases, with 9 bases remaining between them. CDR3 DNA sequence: TGTGCCAGCCTTGGGGTTAATCAGCCCCAGCATTTT. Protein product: CASLGVNQPQHF.

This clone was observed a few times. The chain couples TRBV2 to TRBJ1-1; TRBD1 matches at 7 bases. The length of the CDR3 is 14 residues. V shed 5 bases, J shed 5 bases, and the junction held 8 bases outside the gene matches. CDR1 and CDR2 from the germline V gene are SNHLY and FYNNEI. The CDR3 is CASSYTGVGTEAFF. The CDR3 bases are TGTGCCAGCAGTTACACAGGGGTAGGAACTGAAGCTTTCTTT. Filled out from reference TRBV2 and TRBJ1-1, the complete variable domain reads EPEVTQTPSHQVTQMGQEVILRCVPISNHLYFYWYRQILGQKVEFLVSFYNNEISEKSEIFDDQFSVERPDGSNFTLKIRSTKLEDSAMYFCASSYTGVGTEAFFGQGTRLTVV.

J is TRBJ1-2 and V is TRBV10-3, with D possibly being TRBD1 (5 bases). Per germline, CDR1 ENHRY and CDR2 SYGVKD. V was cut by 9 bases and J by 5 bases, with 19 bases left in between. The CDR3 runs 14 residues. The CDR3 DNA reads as TGTGCCATGGCTGCAGGGAGGGAAGGGTATGGCTACACCTTC. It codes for CAMAAGREGYGYTF.

The CDR3 DNA reads as TGTGCCAGCAGCCCCGGGCAGGGCTATGGCTACACCTTC. It specifies CASSPGQGYGYTF. This chain connects TRBV3-1 (or the pseudogene TRBV3-2) to TRBJ1-2, with D possibly matching TRBD1 (5 bases). CDR1 is LGHDT, CDR2 YNNKEL, per germline (reference sequence). V lost 4 bases and J 4 bases, leaving 10 bases between the germline ends. The length of the CDR3 is 13 residues.

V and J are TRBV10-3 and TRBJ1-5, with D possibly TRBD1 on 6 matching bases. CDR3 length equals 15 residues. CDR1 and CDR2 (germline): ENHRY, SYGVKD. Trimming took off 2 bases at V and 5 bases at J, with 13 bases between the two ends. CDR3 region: CAISEGGEGDQPQHF. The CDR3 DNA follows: TGTGCCATCAGTGAGGGGGGCGAGGGAGATCAGCCCCAGCATTTT.

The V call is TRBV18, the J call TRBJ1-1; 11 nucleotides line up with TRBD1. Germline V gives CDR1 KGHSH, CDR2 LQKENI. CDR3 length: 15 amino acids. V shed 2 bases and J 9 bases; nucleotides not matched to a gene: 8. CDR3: CASSPANGQGAQAFF. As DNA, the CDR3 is TGTGCCAGCTCACCAGCTAACGGACAGGGGGCTCAAGCTTTCTTT. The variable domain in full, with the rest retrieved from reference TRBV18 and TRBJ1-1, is NAGVMQNPRHLVRRRGQEARLRCSPMKGHSHVYWYRQLPEEGLKFMVYLQKENIIDESGMPKERFSAEFPKEGPSILRIQQVVRGDSAAYFCASSPANGQGAQAFFGQGTRLTVV.

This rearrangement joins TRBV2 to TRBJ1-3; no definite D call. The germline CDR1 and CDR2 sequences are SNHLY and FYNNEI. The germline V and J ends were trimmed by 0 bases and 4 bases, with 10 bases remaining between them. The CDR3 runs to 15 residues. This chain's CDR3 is CASSEAPGVGNTIYF. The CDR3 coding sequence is TGTGCCAGCAGTGAAGCGCCCGGGGTCGGAAACACCATATATTTT.

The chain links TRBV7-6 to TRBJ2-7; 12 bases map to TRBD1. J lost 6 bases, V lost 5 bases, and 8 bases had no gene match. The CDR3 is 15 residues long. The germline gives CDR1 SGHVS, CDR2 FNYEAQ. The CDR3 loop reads CASSPTGTGGPEQYF. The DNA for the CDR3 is TGTGCCAGCAGCCCTACCGGGACAGGGGGCCCCGAGCAGTACTTC. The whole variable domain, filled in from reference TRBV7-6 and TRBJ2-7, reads GAGVSQSPRYKVTKRGQDVALRCDPISGHVSLYWYRQALGQGPEFLTYFNYEAQQDKSGLPNDRFSAERPEGSISTLTIQRTEQRDSAMYRCASSPTGTGGPEQYFGPGTRLTVT.